These 17 T cell receptor beta chains share one sample of origin, sequenced in a study of blood T cell repertoires in COVID-19. Generated by immunoSEQ multiplex PCR, the TCRdb table keeps only in-frame clones and is missing some. The sample yields around 300,000 clones, approximately 86% seen once. The sample consisted of PBMCs or T cells enriched from blood (not recorded which). The receptors were gathered from a woman younger than 45 who had recovered from COVID-19.

The sample holds one count of this clone. The gene calls are TRBV7-8 and TRBJ1-5, with 8 bases fitting TRBD1. This CDR3 is 16 amino acids long. The ends lost 5 bases at V and 4 bases at J; junction bases unmatched: 10. The germline V gene encodes CDR1 SGHVS and CDR2 FQNEAQ. The CDR3, as DNA: TGTGCCAGCAGCCCATCCGGACAGGGAGCAAATCAGCCCCAGCATTTT. This codes for CASSPSGQGANQPQHF. Full variable domain (rest looked up from reference TRBV7-8 and TRBJ1-5): GAGVSQSPRYKVAKRGQDVALRCDPISGHVSLFWYQQALGQGPEFLTYFQNEAQLDKSGLPSDRFFAERPEGSVSTLKIQRTQQEDSAVYLCASSPSGQGANQPQHFGDGTRLSIL.

The gene calls are TRBV7-8 and TRBJ1-2, with 8 bases identical to TRBD1. The germline gives CDR1 SGHVS, CDR2 FQNEAQ. V shed 5 bases and J 2 bases; nucleotides not matched to a gene: 7. The CDR3 is 15 amino acids. The CDR3 coding sequence is TGTGCCAGCAGCGTATACAGGGGGAGGAACTATGGCTACACCTTC. This sequence encodes CASSVYRGRNYGYTF. Supplemented by reference TRBV7-8 and TRBJ1-2, the full variable domain reads GAGVSQSPRYKVAKRGQDVALRCDPISGHVSLFWYQQALGQGPEFLTYFQNEAQLDKSGLPSDRFFAERPEGSVSTLKIQRTQQEDSAVYLCASSVYRGRNYGYTFGSGTRLTVV.

The chain has TRBV28 and TRBJ2-3; TRBD2 aligns across 8 bases. Unmatched junction bases numbered 10, after V lost 8 bases and J lost 3 bases. CDR3 length: 15 residues. Germline CDR1 is MDHEN and CDR2 is SYDVKM. CDR3 sequence (DNA): TGTGCCAGCGCCCTGGCCGGGGGGGGAACAGATACGCAGTATTTT. This gives the protein CASALAGGGTDTQYF. Filled out from reference TRBV28 and TRBJ2-3, the complete variable domain reads DVKVTQSSRYLVKRTGEKVFLECVQDMDHENMFWYRQDPGLGLRLIYFSYDVKMKEKGDIPEGYSVSREKKERFSLILESASTNQTSMYLCASALAGGGTDTQYFGPGTRLTVL.

The chain is built from TRBV3-1 (or the pseudogene TRBV3-2) and TRBJ1-2, with 9 bases aligning to TRBD1. The CDR3 is 16 amino acids. Germline V CDR1 and CDR2: LGHDT, YNNKEL (reference sequence). V trimming: 4 bases; J trimming: 6 bases; junction bases outside the gene matches: 12. In DNA, the CDR3 is TGTGCCAGCAGCCCTTCCGTTGGGGACAGGGAGAATGGCTACACCTTC. This gives the protein CASSPSVGDRENGYTF.

This clone was counted once. Within the sample, other DNA sequences also encode this same CDR3. The CDR3 DNA reads TGTGCCAGCAGCGTCGACAGTTCCTACGAGCAGTACTTC. Translating it yields CASSVDSSYEQYF. The chain links TRBV9 to TRBJ2-7, with a possible D match to TRBD1 (5 bases). This CDR3 comprises 13 residues. V was shortened by 2 bases and J by 1 base, with 7 bases between the two germline ends. Germline loops: CDR1 SGDLS, CDR2 YYNGEE.

The genes are TRBV5-1 and TRBJ2-7; D might be TRBD1 (5 bases). Germline CDR1 reads SGHRS; CDR2 reads YFSETQ. The V gene lost 2 bases and the J gene lost 2 bases, with 11 bases spanning the gap. The CDR3 sequence is 14 residues long. CDR3 sequence: CASSLGALTYEQYF. CDR3 bases: TGCGCCAGCAGCTTAGGGGCCTTAACCTACGAGCAGTACTTC. Based on the CDR3 plus reference TRBV5-1 and TRBJ2-7, the full variable domain is KAGVTQTPRYLIKTRGQQVTLSCSPISGHRSVSWYQQTPGQGLQFLFEYFSETQRNKGNFPGRFSGRQFSNSRSEMNVSTLELGDSALYLCASSLGALTYEQYFGPGTRLTVT.

The rearrangement joins TRBV5-1 to TRBJ1-1, with 7 bases identical to TRBD1. The CDR3 is made up of 15 amino acids. Germline V gene sequence: CDR1 SGHRS, CDR2 YFSETQ. V lost 4 bases to trimming and J lost 7 bases; unmatched junction nucleotides: 13. CDR3 residues: CASSPETGVSSEAFF. The CDR3 coding sequence is TGCGCCAGCAGCCCTGAAACAGGGGTTTCGAGTGAAGCTTTCTTT. Full variable domain (rest looked up from reference TRBV5-1 and TRBJ1-1): KAGVTQTPRYLIKTRGQQVTLSCSPISGHRSVSWYQQTPGQGLQFLFEYFSETQRNKGNFPGRFSGRQFSNSRSEMNVSTLELGDSALYLCASSPETGVSSEAFFGQGTRLTVV.

The chain is built from TRBV18 and TRBJ1-1; tentative D call: TRBD1 (6 bases). V lost 6 bases to trimming and J lost 1 base, with 24 bases between them. The CDR3 is 18 residues long. CDR1 KGHSH and CDR2 LQKENI come from the germline V gene. CDR3 in amino acids: CASSRYHSGAGPNTEAFF. The CDR3 DNA follows: TGTGCCAGCTCTCGGTATCACTCAGGGGCCGGGCCGAACACTGAAGCTTTCTTT. Complete variable domain (other parts from reference TRBV18 and TRBJ1-1): NAGVMQNPRHLVRRRGQEARLRCSPMKGHSHVYWYRQLPEEGLKFMVYLQKENIIDESGMPKERFSAEFPKEGPSILRIQQVVRGDSAAYFCASSRYHSGAGPNTEAFFGQGTRLTVV.

The chain uses TRBV27 and TRBJ2-1, with a weak D call TRBD2 (6 bases). This CDR3 spans 14 amino acids. CDR1 is MNHEY, CDR2 SMNVEV, per germline (reference sequence). V shed 6 bases and J shed 3 bases, with 12 bases lying between them. CDR3 loop: CASSGGRGYNEQFF. CDR3 coding DNA: TGTGCCAGCAGCGGTGGGCGGGGCTACAATGAGCAGTTCTTC.

This rearrangement joins TRBV7-2 to TRBJ1-1; TRBD1 is a possible D gene (5 bases). Between the trimmed V and J ends, which lost 5 bases and 0 bases, there was a span of 16 bases. The CDR3 is made up of 16 amino acids. Germline CDR1 is SGHTA and CDR2 is FQGNSA. The CDR3 DNA is TGTGCCAGCAGCCATGGGGCAGGTAACATGAACACTGAAGCTTTCTTT. As protein: CASSHGAGNMNTEAFF.

The chain is built from TRBV3-1 (or the pseudogene TRBV3-2) and TRBJ2-4, with D possibly matching TRBD1 (6 bases). Looked up from germline, CDR1 is LGHDT and CDR2 is YNNKEL (reference sequence). Trimming cost V 0 bases and J 8 bases, with 14 bases left between them. The CDR3 runs 15 residues. The CDR3 spells CASSQEGNPGDIQYF. CDR3 nucleotides: TGTGCCAGCAGCCAAGAGGGTAACCCAGGGGACATTCAGTACTTC.

The rearrangement joins TRBV2 to TRBJ2-1; 7 bases line up with TRBD2. The CDR3 runs to 14 residues. CDR1 and CDR2 from the germline V gene are SNHLY and FYNNEI. After removal of 6 bases from V and 5 bases from J, the junction contained 7 bases not matched to a gene. The CDR3 region is CASRGLVSDNEQFF. CDR3 bases: TGTGCCAGCAGAGGACTAGTTTCTGACAATGAGCAGTTCTTC.

The rearrangement uses TRBV15 and TRBJ2-7; TRBD2 matches at 8 bases. Per the germline V gene, CDR1 is LNHNV and CDR2 is YYDKDF (reference sequence). The CDR3 has 21 amino acids. The junction had 23 bases not matched to a gene; V was cut back by 1 base and J by 3 bases. The CDR3 reads CATSRVVGQPSAGGGLYEQYF. DNA for the CDR3: TGTGCCACCAGCAGAGTGGTAGGGCAGCCGTCTGCCGGGGGGGGCCTCTACGAGCAGTACTTC.

The chain combines TRBV7-8 with TRBJ2-7; TRBD2 matches at 14 bases. Trimming cost V 4 bases and J 5 bases; bases outside gene matches: 4. CDR1 and CDR2 (germline): SGHVS, FQNEAQ. The CDR3 spans 15 residues. The CDR3 protein is CASSSRLAGGNEQYF. CDR3 sequence (DNA): TGTGCCAGCAGCTCCCGACTAGCGGGGGGGAACGAGCAGTACTTC.

This clone was observed a few times. The junction does not match germline at one end; this may be a read error. V and J are TRBV18 and TRBJ1-1, with D perhaps matching TRBD1 (5 bases). Germline CDR1 and CDR2: KGHSH and LQKENI. The CDR3 is 13 residues long. The DNA for the CDR3 is TGTGCCAGCTCACCACCGGGGGAGGCGTTACGGATCTTT. Translation: CASSPPGEALRIF. Drawing the rest from reference TRBV18 and TRBJ1-1, the complete variable domain is NAGVMQNPRHLVRRRGQEARLRCSPMKGHSHVYWYRQLPEEGLKFMVYLQKENIIDESGMPKERFSAEFPKEGPSILRIQQVVRGDSAAYFCASSPPGEALRIFGQGTRLTVV.

This clone showed up just a few times. The chain recombines TRBV27 with TRBJ2-1; TRBD1 might be the D (5 bases). Trimming left V 3 bases short and J 8 bases short, with 20 bases between. Germline CDR1 reads MNHEY; CDR2 reads SMNVEV (reference sequence). This CDR3 has 16 amino acids. CDR3 amino acids: CASSLRVTLGPDEQFF. The CDR3, as DNA: TGTGCCAGCAGTTTGCGAGTGACTCTGGGGCCCGATGAGCAGTTCTTC.

This clone was seen just once. V gene TRBV11-2 combines with J gene TRBJ2-1; D is possibly TRBD2 (6 bases). Per germline, CDR1 SGHAT and CDR2 FQNNGV. CDR3 length: 14 residues. V was pared by 2 bases and J by 6 bases, with 11 bases between. Here the CDR3 DNA reads TGTGCCAGCAGCTTATCAGGTAGCGGCAATGAGCAGTTCTTC. It translates to CASSLSGSGNEQFF. Using reference TRBV11-2 and TRBJ2-1 for the parts outside the CDR3, the full variable domain is EAGVAQSPRYKIIEKRQSVAFWCNPISGHATLYWYQQILGQGPKLLIQFQNNGVVDDSQLPKDRFSAERLKGVDSTLKIQPAKLEDSAVYLCASSLSGSGNEQFFGPGTRLTVL.